The 10 T cell receptor beta chains below were found in one sample sequenced in a study of T-cell memory formation after mild COVID-19. TCRdb ran MiXCR on the 5' RACE reads and lists one entry per CDR3 protein. The profile shows roughly 150,000 distinct CDR3 sequences, about 14% of them singletons. Source material: PBMCs or a T cell subset sorted from them (not recorded which). Receptors were obtained from an adult woman who had mild COVID-19 (a few samples of this study predate the infection). Cell type and time point are not known.

This clonotype was counted at least ten times. The chain carries TRBV4-2 and TRBJ2-2; possible D gene TRBD1, 6 bases. V was shortened by 4 bases and J by 6 bases, with 21 bases between the two germline ends. Germline V lookup: CDR1 LGHNA, CDR2 YNFKEQ. The CDR3 totals 17 residues. CDR3 bases: TGTGCCAGCAGCCCACCAAGGAGACAGGCTGGATCCGGGGAGCTGTTTTTT. Its protein product is CASSPPRRQAGSGELFF.

The chain joins TRBV18 to TRBJ2-7; 9 bases line up with TRBD1. Germline V gene lookup returns CDR1 KGHSH and CDR2 LQKENI. This CDR3 contains 15 residues. With V trimmed by 3 bases and J by 3 bases, 6 bases remained unmatched. This CDR3 reads CASSPGQGQIYEQYF. In DNA, the CDR3 is TGTGCCAGCTCACCGGGACAGGGTCAAATCTACGAGCAGTACTTC.

This clonotype has just a few counts. This chain links TRBV29-1 with TRBJ2-7, with 10 bases lining up with TRBD2. Per the germline V gene, CDR1 is SQVTM and CDR2 is ANQGSEA. The CDR3 has 13 residues. The ends lost 2 bases at V and 5 bases at J; junction bases unmatched: 3. CDR3 amino acids: CSVERLAGDEQYF. CDR3 nucleotide sequence: TGCAGCGTTGAACGGCTAGCGGGAGACGAGCAGTACTTC.

This clonotype was counted at least ten times. The chain links TRBV5-1 to TRBJ2-4; D gene ambiguous. This CDR3 is 14 amino acids long. Germline CDR1 and CDR2: SGHRS and YFSETQ. Trimming pared 4 bases from V and 6 bases from J, leaving 14 bases between. Here the CDR3 DNA reads TGCGCCAGCAGCCTTGAAGGACGTGGAAACATTCAGTACTTC. Protein product: CASSLEGRGNIQYF.

This clonotype was seen a few times. This chain joins TRBV12-3 or TRBV12-4 and TRBJ2-2; 13 bases align to TRBD2. Germline trimming cut 5 bases from V and 1 base from J; bases unmatched to any gene: 7. The CDR3 runs 18 residues. The CDR3 bases are TGTGCCAGCAGTCGCGGACTAGCGGGAGTCGGGAACACCGGGGAGCTGTTTTTT. Amino acids: CASSRGLAGVGNTGELFF.

This chain links TRBV12-3 or TRBV12-4 with TRBJ2-3; TRBD1 might be the D (5 bases). The CDR3 is made up of 14 amino acids. Trimming shortened V by 5 bases and J by 2 bases, and 11 bases separated the two germline ends. Here the CDR3 reads CASSPDRATDTQYF. The CDR3 DNA follows: TGTGCCAGCAGTCCCGACAGAGCCACAGATACGCAGTATTTT.

CDR3 sequence reads: CASTGGDGSSYEQYF. The DNA of the CDR3 is TGTGCCAGCACGGGGGGGGACGGAAGCTCCTACGAGCAGTACTTC. This chain uses TRBV7-2 with TRBJ2-7; TRBD2 matches 8 bases. The CDR3 loop spans 15 amino acids. Germline CDR1 reads SGHTA; CDR2 reads FQGNSA. V gave up 7 bases and J gave up 0 bases; unmatched junction bases: 8.

The chain links TRBV30 to TRBJ2-1; 8 bases map to TRBD1. V shed 4 bases and J 0 bases; nucleotides not matched to a gene: 5. The CDR3 covers 15 residues. CDR1 GTSNPN and CDR2 SVGIG come from the germline V gene (reference sequence). The CDR3 DNA sequence: TGTGCCTGGACCTTGACAGGGGCCTCCTACAATGAGCAGTTCTTC. Its protein is CAWTLTGASYNEQFF.

This chain joins TRBV2 and TRBJ2-3, with 9 bases identical to TRBD2. The CDR3 totals 17 residues. CDR1 is SNHLY, CDR2 FYNNEI, per germline. The V and J ends lost 5 bases and 3 bases, in that order; junction bases with no gene match: 12. CDR3 in amino acids: CASSRSQRGASTDTQYF. CDR3 DNA sequence: TGTGCCAGCAGTCGATCTCAGCGGGGGGCCTCAACAGATACGCAGTATTTT.

This clonotype was observed a handful of times. The chain's CDR3 is CASSYGPGPYEQYF. CDR3 coding DNA: TGTGCCAGCAGCTACGGCCCTGGACCCTACGAGCAGTACTTC. The chain uses TRBV7-3 and TRBJ2-7; no clear D gene. From germline, CDR1 is SGHTA and CDR2 FQGTGA. This CDR3 is 14 amino acids long. V was trimmed by 4 bases and J by 2 bases, leaving 12 bases between them.